These 28 T cell receptor beta chains originate from one sample sequenced in a study of blood T cell repertoires in COVID-19 (dated by TCRdb to about 2020). The method behind the library was the immunoSEQ multiplex PCR assay. Imported from immuneACCESS, the table was reduced by TCRdb to in-frame sequences with V and J called. These copies leave out some clones; in studies compared against another copy, an unresolved V gene accounts for under half, and the cause of the remainder is not known. The sample table contains roughly 380,000 clones; only one count was recorded for 88% of them. The ten largest make up around 0.92% of the sample. Sequenced material: PBMCs or T cells enriched from blood (not recorded which). These receptors all come from a woman between 25 and 40 years old who had been exposed to COVID-19.

The V call is TRBV15, the J call TRBJ1-3; no clear D gene. The CDR3 sequence is 15 residues long. V lost 0 bases to trimming and J lost 0 bases, with 6 bases between them. CDR1 is LNHNV and CDR2 is YYDKDF in the germline V gene (reference sequence). CDR3 in DNA: TGTGCCACCAGCAGAGAAGGGAGCTCTGGAAACACCATATATTTT. This encodes CATSREGSSGNTIYF.

The chain uses TRBV24-1 and TRBJ2-3, with D maybe TRBD2 (5 bases). The CDR3 sequence is 13 residues long. Germline CDR1 reads KGHDR; CDR2 reads SFDVKD. Trimming took 7 bases from V and 6 from J, leaving 13 bases between them. This CDR3 is CATSPSGLDTQYF. The CDR3 DNA follows: TGTGCCACCAGCCCATCAGGACTGGATACGCAGTATTTT.

This clone was picked up a small number of times. The chain recombines TRBV5-1 with TRBJ2-7, with D perhaps matching TRBD1 (5 bases). Germline loops: CDR1 SGHRS, CDR2 YFSETQ. Trimming removed 2 bases at V and 3 bases at J, with 12 bases between. The CDR3 runs to 14 residues. The CDR3 region has the DNA TGCGCCAGCAGCTTAGGACAAACTTTCTACGAGCAGTACTTC. Translating it yields CASSLGQTFYEQYF.

The genes are TRBV5-1 and TRBJ2-7; D ambiguous. Trimming pared 0 bases from V and 5 bases from J, leaving 18 bases between. The germline V gene encodes CDR1 SGHRS and CDR2 YFSETQ. This CDR3 region has 16 residues. CDR3 coding DNA: TGCGCCAGCAGCTTGGGAGGCCTCTCCGGTCGGCACGAGCAGTACTTC. This encodes CASSLGGLSGRHEQYF. Full variable domain (remainder filled in from reference TRBV5-1 and TRBJ2-7): KAGVTQTPRYLIKTRGQQVTLSCSPISGHRSVSWYQQTPGQGLQFLFEYFSETQRNKGNFPGRFSGRQFSNSRSEMNVSTLELGDSALYLCASSLGGLSGRHEQYFGPGTRLTVT.

This clone was detected once. CDR3 residues: CASSEGRRILNTEAFF. The CDR3 DNA follows: TGCGCCAGCAGTGAGGGGAGGAGGATCTTGAACACTGAAGCTTTCTTT. The chain has TRBV10-2 and TRBJ1-1; D is unclear. From germline, CDR1 is WSHSY and CDR2 SAAADI. The CDR3 has 16 amino acids. V lost 2 bases to trimming and J lost 0 bases, with 13 bases between them.

To note about this clone: Here the CDR3 omits its conserved ending phenylalanine or tryptophan, so a read error is the likely source. Because the CDR3's place on the DNA is in doubt, the DNA is left out and the CDR3 is given as listed by TCRdb. The V call is TRBV28, the J call TRBJ2-7; the D call in the table, TRBD2, was not verified against the DNA. The length of the CDR3 is 14 amino acids, counting both ends. Germline CDR1 is MDHEN and CDR2 is SYDVKM. The CDR3 loop is CASSPYPGTSGPPL.

The rearrangement links TRBV18 to TRBJ2-5, with D perhaps matching TRBD2 (6 bases). This CDR3 contains 14 residues. V dropped 3 bases and J dropped 5 bases, with 13 bases sitting between them. CDR1 KGHSH and CDR2 LQKENI come from the germline V gene. The CDR3 protein is CASSPDHREETQYF. The CDR3 DNA reads TGTGCCAGCTCACCCGACCACCGGGAGGAGACCCAGTACTTC.

CDR3: CASSAEVVGLAGTYNEQFF. CDR3 nucleotide sequence: TGTGCCAGCAGCGCCGAAGTTGTAGGACTAGCGGGTACCTACAATGAGCAGTTCTTC. The chain has TRBV9 and TRBJ2-1; TRBD2 agrees at 11 bases. The V gene's germline CDR1 is SGDLS and CDR2 YYNGEE. Trimming at V came to 3 bases and at J to 2 bases, leaving 13 bases not matched to a gene. The CDR3 is 19 amino acids.

The chain carries TRBV7-8 and TRBJ2-7; 10 bases match TRBD1. V trimming: 5 bases; J trimming: 2 bases; junction bases outside the gene matches: 6. Per the germline V gene, CDR1 is SGHVS and CDR2 is FQNEAQ. The length of the CDR3 is 15 residues. CDR3 DNA sequence: TGTGCCAGCAGCCGCCCGGGACAGGGGACCTACGAGCAGTACTTC. The encoded protein is CASSRPGQGTYEQYF.

This sequence joins TRBV27 and TRBJ2-7; D is ambiguous. Trimming shortened V by 0 bases and J by 2 bases, and 11 bases separated the two germline ends. The CDR3 runs 15 residues. Germline CDR1 is MNHEY and CDR2 is SMNVEV (reference sequence). The CDR3 sequence is CASSLSPSGTYEQYF. Written as DNA, the CDR3 is TGTGCCAGCAGTTTATCACCCTCAGGTACCTACGAGCAGTACTTC.

Comments on this clone: Additional DNA sequences in this sample encode the identical CDR3. The rearrangement links TRBV9 to TRBJ2-7, with 8 bases identical to TRBD2. J was trimmed by 6 bases and V by 2 bases; bases with no gene match: 7. The CDR3 spans 14 residues. Per the germline V gene, CDR1 is SGDLS and CDR2 is YYNGEE. The CDR3 DNA sequence: TGTGCCAGCAGCGTGGGAAGCGGGAGCGGCGAGCAGTACTTC. It is translated as CASSVGSGSGEQYF.

The chain carries TRBV28 and TRBJ1-5; no clear D. Trimming shortened V by 1 base and J by 9 bases, and 7 bases separated the two germline ends. The CDR3 spans 12 residues. CDR1 and CDR2 (germline): MDHEN, SYDVKM. CDR3 bases: TGTGCCAGCAGTTTATTCATGGCGCCCCAGCATTTT. Protein product: CASSLFMAPQHF.

V is TRBV5-1 and J is TRBJ2-3; 7 bases are shared with TRBD1. CDR1 is SGHRS, CDR2 YFSETQ, per germline. CDR3 size: 14 residues. With V trimmed by 4 bases and J by 0 bases, 2 bases remained unmatched. The CDR3 protein is CASSRGQSTDTQYF. The CDR3 DNA is TGCGCCAGCAGCAGGGGACAGAGCACAGATACGCAGTATTTT.

J is TRBJ2-1 and V is TRBV30; 7 positions agree with TRBD2. Germline CDR1 reads GTSNPN; CDR2 reads SVGIG (reference sequence). The CDR3 length is 16 residues. V shed 2 bases, J shed 3 bases, and the junction held 10 bases outside the gene matches. In DNA form, the CDR3 reads TGTGCCTGGAGTCCCCTCCTAGCGGTTAACTACAATGAGCAGTTCTTC. Protein: CAWSPLLAVNYNEQFF.

V and J are TRBV27 and TRBJ2-5; D is possibly TRBD1 (5 bases). Trimming removed 4 bases at V and 5 bases at J, with 11 bases between. CDR3 length equals 13 residues. Germline CDR1 is MNHEY and CDR2 is SMNVEV (reference sequence). For the CDR3, the DNA is TGTGCCAGCAGTTACCGACAGACGGAGACCCAGTACTTC. Translated: CASSYRQTETQYF.

The J gene is TRBJ2-2, the V gene TRBV7-9, with 7 bases fitting TRBD1. Germline CDR1 reads SEHNR; CDR2 reads FQNEAQ (reference sequence). After removal of 5 bases from V and 5 bases from J, the junction contained 8 bases not matched to a gene. The CDR3 consists of 15 residues. The CDR3 bases are TGTGCCAGCAGCCAAAGGACAGGAAGGACCGGGGAGCTGTTTTTT. It is translated as CASSQRTGRTGELFF. The whole variable domain, remainder taken from reference TRBV7-9 and TRBJ2-2, is DTGVSQNPRHKITKRGQNVTFRCDPISEHNRLYWYRQTLGQGPEFLTYFQNEAQLEKSRLLSDRFSAERPKGSFSTLEIQRTEQGDSAMYLCASSQRTGRTGELFFGEGSRLTVL.

The chain has TRBV27 and TRBJ1-2; D uncertain. CDR3 length: 12 amino acids. Trimming cost V 7 bases and J 5 bases, with 11 bases left between them. Germline CDR1 reads MNHEY; CDR2 reads SMNVEV (reference sequence). This CDR3 reads CASMPRGYGYTF. The CDR3 DNA reads as TGTGCCAGCATGCCCCGGGGTTATGGCTACACCTTC.

This chain links TRBV6-5 with TRBJ1-3, with a weak D call TRBD1 (6 bases). The CDR3 sequence is 16 residues long. The V end lost 0 bases, the J end lost 4 bases, and 13 bases lay between the germline ends. Looked up from germline, CDR1 is MNHEY and CDR2 is SVGAGI. CDR3 region: CASSYSPGGRGNTIYF. The CDR3 DNA sequence: TGTGCCAGCAGTTACTCGCCGGGGGGCAGAGGAAACACCATATATTTT.

The V gene is TRBV27, the J gene TRBJ1-2; the match to TRBD1 covers 7 bases. The V gene end was trimmed by 6 bases and the J gene end by 4 bases; junction bases not matched to a gene: 5. This CDR3 is 13 amino acids long. Per the germline V gene, CDR1 is MNHEY and CDR2 is SMNVEV (reference sequence). The DNA for the CDR3 is TGTGCCAGCAGGGAGGACAGGACCTATGGCTACACCTTC. Protein sequence: CASREDRTYGYTF.

This clone has just one count. The genes are TRBV7-8 and TRBJ1-4; D perhaps matches TRBD1 (6 bases). Trimming cost V 6 bases and J 2 bases, with 16 bases left between them. Germline V CDR1 and CDR2: SGHVS, FQNEAQ. The CDR3 has 16 residues. Written as DNA, the CDR3 is TGTGCCAGCAGGAAGGGGGGGCAAGGTACTAATGAAAAACTGTTTTTT. Translated, it gives CASRKGGQGTNEKLFF.

The rearrangement joins TRBV28 to TRBJ1-4; D might be TRBD1 (6 bases). CDR1 and CDR2 (germline): MDHEN, SYDVKM. This CDR3 has 15 amino acids. Trimming removed 4 bases at V and 2 bases at J, with 11 bases between. In DNA form, the CDR3 reads TGTGCCAGCAGTTCCCCAGGGGCTACTAATGAAAAACTGTTTTTT. This encodes CASSSPGATNEKLFF.

The chain carries TRBV2 and TRBJ1-6, with D tentatively TRBD1 (6 bases). Trimming took off 1 base at V and 8 bases at J, with 12 bases between the two ends. Germline V CDR1 and CDR2: SNHLY, FYNNEI. The CDR3 contains 15 residues. CDR3 residues: CASSEGTAFDSPLHF. CDR3 in DNA: TGTGCCAGCAGTGAAGGGACAGCTTTTGATTCACCCCTCCACTTT.

The chain links TRBV3-1 (or the pseudogene TRBV3-2) to TRBJ2-1, with D perhaps matching TRBD2 (6 bases). Trimming removed 4 bases from V and 8 bases from J, with 15 bases in between. This CDR3 spans 14 amino acids. Germline-derived CDR1 and CDR2 are LGHDT and YNNKEL (reference sequence). The DNA of the CDR3 is TGTGCCAGCAGCCCGAGGGGAGGCGGGGATGAGCAGTTCTTC. Its translation is CASSPRGGGDEQFF.

V usage is TRBV30 and J usage is TRBJ2-7; TRBD1 might be the D (5 bases). The CDR3 totals 14 residues. CDR1 is GTSNPN and CDR2 is SVGIG in the germline V gene (reference sequence). V was cut by 0 bases and J by 4 bases, with 13 bases left in between. The CDR3 nucleotides are TGTGCCTGGAGTGTAGTTCAGGGTAGATACGAGCAGTACTTC. It codes for CAWSVVQGRYEQYF.

CDR3 in amino acids: CASSSSGLREAFF. In DNA form, the CDR3 reads TGTGCCAGCAGTTCGAGTGGGCTGAGGGAGGCTTTCTTT. This chain joins TRBV28 and TRBJ1-1; D is unresolved. Trimming pared 4 bases from V and 11 bases from J, leaving 17 bases between. CDR1 MDHEN and CDR2 SYDVKM come from the germline V gene. CDR3 length equals 13 residues.

The gene calls are TRBV28 and TRBJ1-1, with 8 bases identical to TRBD1. Trimming removed 3 bases from V and 5 bases from J; junction bases left unmatched: 5. CDR1 and CDR2 (germline): MDHEN, SYDVKM. CDR3 size: 14 residues. The CDR3 DNA sequence: TGTGCCAGCAGTTTCAGGGGGCGGGGTACTGAAGCTTTCTTT. Its translation: CASSFRGRGTEAFF.

The gene calls are TRBV29-1 and TRBJ1-1, with 8 bases that match TRBD1. Germline CDR1 is SQVTM and CDR2 is ANQGSEA. Trimming removed 7 bases from V and 1 base from J; junction bases left unmatched: 8. The CDR3 spans 14 residues. CDR3 sequence: CSAVRQGTNTEAFF. The CDR3 bases are TGCAGCGCGGTTCGACAGGGGACGAACACTGAAGCTTTCTTT.

In its sample, this clone was seen many times. The V and J genes are TRBV4-2 and TRBJ2-3; 10 positions match TRBD2. V was clipped by 6 bases and J by 7 bases; unmatched bases: 13. Germline V gene sequence: CDR1 LGHNA, CDR2 YNFKEQ. The CDR3 runs 16 residues. The CDR3 is CASSHAQREGSNTQYF. DNA for the CDR3: TGTGCCAGCAGTCACGCTCAGCGGGAGGGTAGCAATACGCAGTATTTT.